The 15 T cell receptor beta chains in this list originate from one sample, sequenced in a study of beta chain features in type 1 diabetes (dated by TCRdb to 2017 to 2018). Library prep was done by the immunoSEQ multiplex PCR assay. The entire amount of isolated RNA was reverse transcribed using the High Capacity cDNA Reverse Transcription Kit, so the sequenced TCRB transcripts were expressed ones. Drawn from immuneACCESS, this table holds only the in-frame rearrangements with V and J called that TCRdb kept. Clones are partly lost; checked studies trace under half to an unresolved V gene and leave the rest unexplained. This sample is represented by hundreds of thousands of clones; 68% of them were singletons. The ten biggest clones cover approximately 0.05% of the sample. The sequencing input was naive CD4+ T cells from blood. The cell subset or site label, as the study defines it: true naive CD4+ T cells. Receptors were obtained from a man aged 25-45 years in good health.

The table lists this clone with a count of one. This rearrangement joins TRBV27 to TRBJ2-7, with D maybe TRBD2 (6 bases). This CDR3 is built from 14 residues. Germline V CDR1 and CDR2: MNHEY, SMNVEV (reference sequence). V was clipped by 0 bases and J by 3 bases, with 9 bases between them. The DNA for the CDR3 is TGTGCCAGCAGTTTATCGGGGCGGGACTACGAGCAGTACTTC. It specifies CASSLSGRDYEQYF.

The CDR3 loop reads CASSVEGLEQYF. CDR3 in DNA: TGTGCCAGCAGCGTAGAGGGGCTCGAGCAGTACTTC. The rearrangement uses TRBV9 and TRBJ2-7; D might be TRBD1 (5 bases). Trimming removed 0 bases from V and 6 bases from J, with 7 bases in between. The germline CDR1 and CDR2 sequences are SGDLS and YYNGEE. The CDR3 loop spans 12 amino acids.

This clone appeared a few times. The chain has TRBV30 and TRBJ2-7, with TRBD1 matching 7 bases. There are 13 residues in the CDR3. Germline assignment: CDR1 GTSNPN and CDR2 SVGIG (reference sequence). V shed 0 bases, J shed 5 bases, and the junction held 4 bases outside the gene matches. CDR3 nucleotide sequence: TGTGCCTGGAGTGTAACAGGGGACCACGAGCAGTACTTC. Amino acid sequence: CAWSVTGDHEQYF.

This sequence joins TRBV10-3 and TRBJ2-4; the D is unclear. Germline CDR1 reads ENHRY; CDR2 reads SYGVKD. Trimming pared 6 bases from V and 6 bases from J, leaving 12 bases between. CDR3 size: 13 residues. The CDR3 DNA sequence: TGTGCCATCAGATCCGAGAATGGAAACATTCAGTACTTC. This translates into CAIRSENGNIQYF.

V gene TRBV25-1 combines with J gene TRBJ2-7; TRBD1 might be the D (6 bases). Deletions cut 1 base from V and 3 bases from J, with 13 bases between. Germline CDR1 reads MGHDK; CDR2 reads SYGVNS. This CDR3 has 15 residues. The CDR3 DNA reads TGTGCCAGCAGTGAATCAGGGGTCCTTGGCTACGAGCAGTACTTC. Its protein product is CASSESGVLGYEQYF.

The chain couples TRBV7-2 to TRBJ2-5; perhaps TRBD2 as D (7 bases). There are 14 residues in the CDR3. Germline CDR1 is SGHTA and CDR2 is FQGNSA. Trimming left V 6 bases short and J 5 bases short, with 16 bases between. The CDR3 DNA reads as TGTGCCAGCAGTTTCCGGGGGGCCCAGGAGACCCAGTACTTC. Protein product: CASSFRGAQETQYF.

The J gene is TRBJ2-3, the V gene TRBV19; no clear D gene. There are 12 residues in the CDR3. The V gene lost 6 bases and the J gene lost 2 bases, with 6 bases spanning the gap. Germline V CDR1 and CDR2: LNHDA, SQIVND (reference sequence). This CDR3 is CASSVNTDTQYF. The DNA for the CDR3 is TGTGCCAGTAGCGTTAACACAGATACGCAGTATTTT.

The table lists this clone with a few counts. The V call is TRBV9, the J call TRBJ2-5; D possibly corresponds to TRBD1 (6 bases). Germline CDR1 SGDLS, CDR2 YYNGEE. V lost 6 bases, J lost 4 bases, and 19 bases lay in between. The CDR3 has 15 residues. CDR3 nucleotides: TGTGCCAGCAATGGAAGGGGGAGCTCGGGAGAGACCCAGTACTTC. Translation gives CASNGRGSSGETQYF.

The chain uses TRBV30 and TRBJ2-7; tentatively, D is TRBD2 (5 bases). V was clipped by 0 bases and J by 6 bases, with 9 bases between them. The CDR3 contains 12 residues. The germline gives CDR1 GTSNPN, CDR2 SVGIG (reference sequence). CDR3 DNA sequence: TGTGCCTGGAGTGTGTCAGGAGGCGAGCAGTACTTC. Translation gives CAWSVSGGEQYF.

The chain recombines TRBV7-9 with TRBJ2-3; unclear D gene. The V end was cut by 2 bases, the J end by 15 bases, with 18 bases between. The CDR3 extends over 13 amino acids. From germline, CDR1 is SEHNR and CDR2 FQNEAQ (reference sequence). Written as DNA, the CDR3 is TGTGCCAGCAGCTTATTAGCTCCCACAATTAGTTATTTT. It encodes CASSLLAPTISYF.

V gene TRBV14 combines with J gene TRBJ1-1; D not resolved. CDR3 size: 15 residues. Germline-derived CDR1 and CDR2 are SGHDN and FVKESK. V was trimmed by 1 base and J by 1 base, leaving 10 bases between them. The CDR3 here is CASSQGGLRNTEAFF. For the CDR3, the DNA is TGTGCCAGCAGCCAAGGAGGTTTACGGAACACTGAAGCTTTCTTT.

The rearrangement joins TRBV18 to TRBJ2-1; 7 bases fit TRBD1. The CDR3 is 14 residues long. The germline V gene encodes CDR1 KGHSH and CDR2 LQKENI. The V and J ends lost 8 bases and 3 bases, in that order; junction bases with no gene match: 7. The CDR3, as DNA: TGTGCCAGCCGCGACAGGGAGCACTACAATGAGCAGTTCTTC. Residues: CASRDREHYNEQFF.

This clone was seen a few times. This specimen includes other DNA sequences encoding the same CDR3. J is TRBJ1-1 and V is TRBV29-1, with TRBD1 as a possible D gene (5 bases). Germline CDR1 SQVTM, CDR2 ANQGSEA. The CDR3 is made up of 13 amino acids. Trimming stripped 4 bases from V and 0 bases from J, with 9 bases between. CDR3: CSVARVLNTEAFF. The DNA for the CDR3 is TGCAGCGTTGCCAGGGTATTGAACACTGAAGCTTTCTTT.

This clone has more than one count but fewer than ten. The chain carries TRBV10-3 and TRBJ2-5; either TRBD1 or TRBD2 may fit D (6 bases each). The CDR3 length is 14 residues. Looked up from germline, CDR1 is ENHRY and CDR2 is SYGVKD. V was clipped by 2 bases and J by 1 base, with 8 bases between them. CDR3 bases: TGTGCCATCAGTGAGACGGGGGCCCAAGAGACCCAGTACTTC. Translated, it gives CAISETGAQETQYF.

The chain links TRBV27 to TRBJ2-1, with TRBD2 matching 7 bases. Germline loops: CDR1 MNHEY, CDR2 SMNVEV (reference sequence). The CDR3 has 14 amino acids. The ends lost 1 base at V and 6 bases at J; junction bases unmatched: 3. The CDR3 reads CASSLWGGSNEQFF. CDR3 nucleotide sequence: TGTGCCAGCAGTTTATGGGGCGGGAGCAATGAGCAGTTCTTC.